A selection of T cell receptor beta chains follows, all from one sample in a study of cytomegalovirus exposure and HLA in healthy donors. TCRdb keeps only in-frame clones here, not all; method: immunoSEQ multiplex PCR. The sample gives 150,000 to 200,000 clones, around 84% of which show up once; roughly 15% is in the top ten. Sequencing was done on a sample of PBMCs. These receptors all come from a man between 18 and 35 years old in good health and CMV-seropositive. Both conserved end residues are part of each CDR3. The D gene is left open where the match is weak.

TRBJ2-3,.,TRBV7-2,TGTGCCAGCAGCTCCGGGACACGCGCCACAGATACGCAGTATTTT,CASSSGTRATDTQYF
TRBJ2-3,TRBD1,TRBV7-3,TGTGCCAGCAGCCAGATCACAGGGGGCACAGATACGCAGTATTTT,CASSQITGGTDTQYF
TRBJ1-3,.,TRBV30,TGTGCCTGGAGCAAGGGGCTGCTAGCTGGAAACACCATATATTTT,CAWSKGLLAGNTIYF
TRBJ2-5,TRBD1,TRBV27,TGTGCCAGCAGTAAATACAGGGGCGGGACCCAGTACTTC,CASSKYRGGTQYF
TRBJ2-1,TRBD2,TRBV6-5,TGTGCCAGCAGTTACTCGACGGGGGGTGGGGAGCAGTTCTTC,CASSYSTGGGEQFF
TRBJ2-7,TRBD1,TRBV2,TGTGCCAGCGCATGGACAGGGGCCTACGAGCAGTACTTC,CASAWTGAYEQYF
TRBJ2-7,TRBD1,TRBV9,TGTGCCAGCAGCAATAGGGACAGGGGAAGTAGTCACGAGCAGTACTTC,CASSNRDRGSSHEQYF
TRBJ2-1,TRBD2,TRBV30,TGTGCCTGGAAATCGCGGGGGGCCTTTCGCTCCTACAATGAGCAGTTCTTC,CAWKSRGAFRSYNEQFF
TRBJ2-7,.,TRBV28,TGTGCCAGCAGTTTACTACAGGGAGACGAGCAGTACTTC,CASSLLQGDEQYF
TRBJ2-2,TRBD2,TRBV9,TGTGCCAGCAGCGTAGATCCCGGGGGGAGCTCGGGGGAGCTGTTTTTT,CASSVDPGGSSGELFF
TRBJ1-3,.,TRBV5-4,TGTGCCAGCAGCTTGGACAGGGAAGAAAACACCATATATTTT,CASSLDREENTIYF
TRBJ1-5,TRBD1,TRBV2,TGTGCCAGCAGTAAGATTGGGACAGCCGACTCCGATCAGCCCCAGCATTTT,CASSKIGTADSDQPQHF
TRBJ2-7,.,TRBV21-1,TGTGCCAGCAGCACCGACAGGGGGTACGAGCAGTACTTC,CASSTDRGYEQYF
TRBJ2-3,.,TRBV27,TGTGCCAGCAGCCCGATAGGGGGAAACCAGCCCGCGCAGTATTTT,CASSPIGGNQPAQYF
TRBJ2-3,TRBD2,TRBV7-8,TGTGCCAGCAGCTTAGTCTTCCAACTAGCGGGAGTTAGGACAGATACGCAGTATTTT,CASSLVFQLAGVRTDTQYF